One T cell receptor (beta chain) is described in this entry. Its antigen is not identified. Through a sample-barcoded 5' primer and a J-beta primer mix, a second PCR was run for about 6 to 11 cycles. MiXCR, applied by TCRdb to the 5' RACE reads, yields one record per CDR3 protein. The repertoire consists of over 1,300,000 distinct CDR3 sequences, with around 55% occurring once and the leading ten covering over 6.5%. Trimming at V came to 4 bases and at J to 8 bases, leaving 8 bases not matched to a gene. The CDR3 is made up of 16 amino acids. CDR1 is SGHVS and CDR2 is FNYEAQ in the germline V gene. The record originates from a study of blood T cells in healthy people across ages. Findings and caveats of the study: Researchers said unsorted PBMCs prevented a conclusive naive versus antigen-experienced comparison.

The sequenced material came from blood. The receptor's source is a man younger than 30 in good health. The chain joins TRBV7-6 to TRBJ2-1, with 13 bases identical to TRBD2. CDR3 amino acids: CASSSPTSGRRYEQFF. The CDR3 nucleotides are TGTGCCAGCAGCTCCCCGACTAGCGGGAGGCGGTATGAGCAGTTCTTC.